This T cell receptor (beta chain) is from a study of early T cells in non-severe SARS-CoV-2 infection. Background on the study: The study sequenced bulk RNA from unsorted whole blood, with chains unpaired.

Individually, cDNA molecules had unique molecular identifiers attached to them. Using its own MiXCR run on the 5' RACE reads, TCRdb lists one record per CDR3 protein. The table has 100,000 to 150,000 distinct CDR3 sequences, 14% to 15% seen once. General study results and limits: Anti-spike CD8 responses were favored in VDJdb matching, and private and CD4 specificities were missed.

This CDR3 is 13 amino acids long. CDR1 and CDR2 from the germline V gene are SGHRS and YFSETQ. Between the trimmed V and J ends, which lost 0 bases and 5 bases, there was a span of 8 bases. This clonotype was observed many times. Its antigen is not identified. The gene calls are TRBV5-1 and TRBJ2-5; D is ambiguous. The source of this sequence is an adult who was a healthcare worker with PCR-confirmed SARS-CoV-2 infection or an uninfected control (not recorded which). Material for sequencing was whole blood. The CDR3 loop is CASSLGPGETQYF. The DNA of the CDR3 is TGCGCCAGCAGCTTGGGACCGGGTGAGACCCAGTACTTC.